This TCR beta chain was captured by sequencing in a study of OX40 agonist ivuxolimab in advanced cancers. The CDR3 length is 14 residues. V was clipped by 5 bases and J by 6 bases, with 11 bases between them. Looked up from germline, CDR1 is MNHNS and CDR2 is SASEGT. Sequencing was performed with immunoSEQ multiplex PCR; in TCRdb, only in-frame clones are kept and a portion is missing. The data hold nearly 50,000 clones, with more than 75% observed a single time. The gene calls are TRBV6-1 and TRBJ1-6; D gene unclear. The receptor was derived from an adult with an advanced solid tumor such as melanoma, head and neck, liver or kidney cancer. Here the sequenced sample was CD4+ or CD8+ T cells sorted from blood, taken in a trial of the OX40 agonist ivuxolimab. The CDR3 reads CASSSRMGNSPLHF. Here the CDR3 DNA reads TGTGCCAGCAGTTCCCGAATGGGTAATTCACCCCTCCACTTT.